This T cell receptor (beta chain) derives from a study of CD4 and CD8 cells across lung adenocarcinoma regions. One entry per CDR3 protein, called by TCRdb with MiXCR from the PCR reads. Of 3,000 to 4,000 distinct CDR3 sequences in the sample, around 60% were seen once. The CDR3 runs 12 residues. Looked up from germline, CDR1 is LGHDT and CDR2 is YNNKEL (reference sequence). Trimming removed 3 bases at V and 5 bases at J, with 5 bases between. Donors had localized lung adenocarcinoma, a non-small cell lung cancer. This sequence was found in a female donor with lung adenocarcinoma. The CD4 and CD8 labels of this study may be unreliable. The chain employs TRBV3-1 and TRBJ2-1; D gene ambiguous. The sequenced material came from CD4+ T cells from the margin of a lung tumor. The DNA of the CDR3 is TGTGCCAGCAGCCAGAACGACAATGAGCAGTTCTTC. This translates into CASSQNDNEQFF.